These 20 T cell receptor beta chains share one sample of origin, sequenced in a study of blood T cell repertoires in COVID-19. Method: immunoSEQ multiplex PCR; TCRdb's copy keeps in-frame clones and lacks some. The table has some 140,000 clones, 85% to 90% seen once. The specimen was peripheral blood. Receptors were obtained from a human donor in a cohort sampled during active COVID-19.

V usage is TRBV11-2 and J usage is TRBJ1-6; no clear D. The CDR3 length is 13 residues. V dropped 7 bases and J dropped 7 bases, with 11 bases sitting between them. Looked up from germline, CDR1 is SGHAT and CDR2 is FQNNGV. The CDR3 DNA follows: TGTGCCAGCACTCTTCACCTAAATTCACCCCTCCACTTT. Protein: CASTLHLNSPLHF.

The J gene is TRBJ1-2, the V gene TRBV11-2; tentatively, D is TRBD1 (5 bases). The V and J ends lost 4 bases and 8 bases respectively, with 14 bases between them. CDR3 length: 13 residues. Per the germline V gene, CDR1 is SGHAT and CDR2 is FQNNGV. The CDR3 is CASSSTSGGGYTF. CDR3 nucleotides: TGTGCCAGCAGCTCCACCTCGGGGGGGGGCTACACCTTC. Based on the CDR3 plus reference TRBV11-2 and TRBJ1-2, the full variable domain is EAGVAQSPRYKIIEKRQSVAFWCNPISGHATLYWYQQILGQGPKLLIQFQNNGVVDDSQLPKDRFSAERLKGVDSTLKIQPAKLEDSAVYLCASSSTSGGGYTFGSGTRLTVV.

The J gene is TRBJ1-1, the V gene TRBV19; D remains unclear. V gave up 3 bases and J gave up 7 bases, with 15 bases separating them. The CDR3 totals 14 residues. CDR1 is LNHDA, CDR2 SQIVND, per germline (reference sequence). The CDR3: CASSMGTGRDEAFF. CDR3 sequence (DNA): TGTGCCAGTAGTATGGGAACGGGGAGGGATGAAGCTTTCTTT.

The chain combines TRBV11-2 with TRBJ2-1, with 10 bases fitting TRBD1. The V and J ends lost 8 bases and 7 bases, in that order; junction bases with no gene match: 8. Per germline, CDR1 SGHAT and CDR2 FQNNGV. CDR3 length: 14 residues. The CDR3 DNA reads TGTGCCAGCGGCGTGGGACAGGGGTTTAATGAGCAGTTCTTC. Its protein product is CASGVGQGFNEQFF. Together with reference TRBV11-2 and TRBJ2-1, the CDR3 gives the full variable domain: EAGVAQSPRYKIIEKRQSVAFWCNPISGHATLYWYQQILGQGPKLLIQFQNNGVVDDSQLPKDRFSAERLKGVDSTLKIQPAKLEDSAVYLCASGVGQGFNEQFFGPGTRLTVL.

The V call is TRBV6-2 or TRBV6-3, the J call TRBJ2-5; a possible D gene is TRBD2 (5 bases). The CDR3 totals 15 residues. The germline V gene encodes CDR1 MNHEY and CDR2 SVGEGT. Between the trimmed V and J ends, which lost 1 base and 4 bases, there was a span of 13 bases. In nucleotides, the CDR3 is TGTGCCAGCAGTTACTACTCCCTAGGAGGAGAGACCCAGTACTTC. Translated: CASSYYSLGGETQYF.

V is TRBV30 and J is TRBJ1-2; D is possibly TRBD1 (6 bases). The germline CDR1 and CDR2 sequences are GTSNPN and SVGIG (reference sequence). The CDR3 sequence is 12 residues long. V lost 4 bases and J lost 4, with 10 bases in between. CDR3 protein: CAWTVRGYGYTF. Here the CDR3 DNA reads TGTGCCTGGACTGTCAGGGGCTATGGCTACACCTTC.

V gene TRBV4-3 combines with J gene TRBJ2-7; 9 bases line up with TRBD2. Germline loops: CDR1 LGHNA, CDR2 YSLEER. The CDR3 covers 16 residues. V shed 0 bases, J shed 4 bases, and the junction held 7 bases outside the gene matches. CDR3 coding DNA: TGCGCCAGCAGCCAAGATGGAGCGGGGGGCGGATACGAGCAGTACTTC. This translates into CASSQDGAGGGYEQYF.

The chain is built from TRBV10-3 and TRBJ1-4; 8 positions match TRBD1. This CDR3 region has 14 residues. Looked up from germline, CDR1 is ENHRY and CDR2 is SYGVKD. The J segment lost 8 bases and the V segment lost 5 bases, leaving 7 bases of the junction unmatched. Here the CDR3 reads CAISTGQGREKLFF. The CDR3, as DNA: TGTGCCATCAGTACCGGACAGGGAAGAGAAAAACTGTTTTTT.

CDR3 nucleotide sequence: TGTGCCAGCAGCGGGACAGGTCAAGAGACCCAGTACTTC. This codes for CASSGTGQETQYF. The genes are TRBV5-4 and TRBJ2-5, with TRBD1 identical over 8 bases. The CDR3 is made up of 13 amino acids. Trimming cost V 4 bases and J 2 bases; bases outside gene matches: 1. Germline V gives CDR1 SGHNT, CDR2 YYREEE (reference sequence).

This clone was found a few times. The rearrangement joins TRBV19 to TRBJ2-7; D is ambiguous. The V gene's germline CDR1 is LNHDA and CDR2 SQIVND (reference sequence). V shed 6 bases and J shed 2 bases, with 11 bases lying between them. This CDR3 is built from 13 residues. This CDR3 reads CASSFGSTYEQYF. The DNA for the CDR3 is TGTGCCAGTAGCTTCGGGTCGACCTACGAGCAGTACTTC. Full variable domain (outside the CDR3, taken from reference TRBV19 and TRBJ2-7): DGGITQSPKYLFRKEGQNVTLSCEQNLNHDAMYWYRQDPGQGLRLIYYSQIVNDFQKGDIAEGYSVSREKKESFPLTVTSAQKNPTAFYLCASSFGSTYEQYFGPGTRLTVT.

The chain couples TRBV20-1 to TRBJ1-2; 9 bases map to TRBD1. Trimming took 3 bases from V and 1 from J; bases not matched to a gene: 3. The CDR3 is 14 amino acids. Looked up from germline, CDR1 is DFQATT and CDR2 is SNEGSKA (reference sequence). CDR3 coding DNA: TGCAGTGCTAGTGTGGGACAGGGTAACTATGGCTACACCTTC. Residues: CSASVGQGNYGYTF.

This clone was observed a single time. This rearrangement joins TRBV6-4 to TRBJ2-7; tentatively, D is TRBD2 (5 bases). Germline-derived CDR1 and CDR2 are MRHNA and SNTAGT. The length of the CDR3 is 13 residues. Between the trimmed V and J ends, which lost 3 bases and 6 bases, there was a span of 12 bases. CDR3 sequence reads: CASSESPGSEQYF. The CDR3 DNA is TGTGCCAGCAGTGAAAGTCCGGGGAGCGAGCAGTACTTC.

The V gene is TRBV18, the J gene TRBJ1-1, with D hard to call. The CDR3 runs to 16 residues. V lost 4 bases to trimming and J lost 1 base, with 16 bases between them. Germline V CDR1 and CDR2: KGHSH, LQKENI. CDR3 protein: CASSRLRPEANTEAFF. CDR3 DNA sequence: TGTGCCAGCTCACGCCTCCGTCCGGAGGCGAACACTGAAGCTTTCTTT.

The chain uses TRBV11-2 and TRBJ1-1; tentatively, D is TRBD1 (6 bases). This CDR3 is 15 amino acids long. Germline V lookup: CDR1 SGHAT, CDR2 FQNNGV. Trimming took off 3 bases at V and 4 bases at J, with 15 bases between the two ends. The CDR3 DNA follows: TGTGCCAGCAGCTTGGAGGAACAGGGCTTCACTGAAGCTTTCTTT. Its protein is CASSLEEQGFTEAFF.

The chain joins TRBV7-9 to TRBJ2-5, with TRBD1 identical over 8 bases. Trimming cost V 4 bases and J 2 bases; bases outside gene matches: 9. CDR1 and CDR2 from the germline V gene are SEHNR and FQNEAQ (reference sequence). This CDR3 is 16 amino acids long. The chain's CDR3 is CASSSGQDVRQETQYF. The CDR3 nucleotides are TGTGCCAGCAGCTCGGGACAGGACGTAAGACAAGAGACCCAGTACTTC.

The V call is TRBV5-1, the J call TRBJ2-5; 7 bases fit TRBD1. Germline lookup yields CDR1 SGHRS and CDR2 YFSETQ. The CDR3 has 15 amino acids. V shed 0 bases, J shed 4 bases, and the junction held 6 bases outside the gene matches. The CDR3 region has the DNA TGCGCCAGCAGCTTGGGACCGGGACAGTTAGAGACCCAGTACTTC. Protein product: CASSLGPGQLETQYF. Filled out from reference TRBV5-1 and TRBJ2-5, the complete variable domain reads KAGVTQTPRYLIKTRGQQVTLSCSPISGHRSVSWYQQTPGQGLQFLFEYFSETQRNKGNFPGRFSGRQFSNSRSEMNVSTLELGDSALYLCASSLGPGQLETQYFGPGTRLLVL.

The chain uses TRBV7-5 and TRBJ2-1; the table assigns TRBD1, which was not confirmed against the DNA. TRBV7-5 is reported as a pseudogene. This CDR3 has 18 residues. The CDR3: CARSLEGGQGNPYNEQFF. As DNA, the CDR3 is TGTGCCAGAAGCTTAGAAGGGGGCCAGGGAAACCCCTACAATGAGCAGTTCTTC.

This chain links TRBV11-3 with TRBJ2-4; D unresolved. The CDR3 totals 12 residues. The V gene's germline CDR1 is SGHNT and CDR2 YENEEA. Trimming cost V 7 bases and J 6 bases, with 10 bases left between them. Here the CDR3 DNA reads TGTGCCAGCACCATAGCCGGAAACATTCAGTACTTC. It encodes CASTIAGNIQYF.

The rearrangement links TRBV5-6 to TRBJ1-1; 7 bases match TRBD1. This CDR3 comprises 14 residues. CDR1 is SGHDT, CDR2 YYEEEE, per germline. V gave up 0 bases and J gave up 6 bases; unmatched junction bases: 5. In DNA, the CDR3 is TGTGCCAGCAGCTTGGCGCAGGGGGTCTCTGAAGCTTTCTTT. It encodes CASSLAQGVSEAFF.

This chain uses TRBV9 with TRBJ2-3; D is uncertain. This CDR3 comprises 14 residues. V dropped 0 bases and J dropped 6 bases, with 11 bases sitting between them. CDR1 is SGDLS, CDR2 YYNGEE, per germline. The DNA for the CDR3 is TGTGCCAGCAGCGTAGCCCCTGGCGGTGATACGCAGTATTTT. This codes for CASSVAPGGDTQYF.